Following are 32 T cell receptor beta chains from one sample sequenced in a study of T cells in Graves' hyperthyroidism and ophthalmopathy. The CDR3 regions of TCR beta were amplified from RNA transcripts. HTBI primers drove first-round RT-PCR of the TCR CDR3. MiXCR was run by TCRdb on the multiplex PCR reads, yielding one entry per CDR3 protein. The data hold approximately 590,000 distinct CDR3 sequences, with roughly 14% observed a single time. What was sequenced was blood. The receptors were gathered from a young woman with Graves' hyperthyroidism.

This clonotype was counted ten times or more. The chain employs TRBV3-1 and TRBJ2-3; TRBD2 aligns across 10 bases. Trimming cost V 0 bases and J 0 bases; bases outside gene matches: 6. Germline V gene lookup returns CDR1 LGHDT and CDR2 YNNKEL (reference sequence). CDR3 length: 18 amino acids. CDR3 residues: CASSQERQREGSTDTQYF. The CDR3 region has the DNA TGTGCCAGCAGCCAAGAGCGTCAGCGGGAGGGAAGCACAGATACGCAGTATTTT.

This clonotype was picked up many times. CDR3 coding DNA: TGTGCCAGCAGCTTAAGTTTGGACGAGCAGTACTTC. Translated, it gives CASSLSLDEQYF. The chain joins TRBV7-2 to TRBJ2-7; no definite D call. V lost 2 bases to trimming and J lost 5 bases, with 7 bases between them. Per germline, CDR1 SGHTA and CDR2 FQGNSA. This CDR3 comprises 12 residues.

The chain recombines TRBV29-1 with TRBJ1-4, with 7 bases lining up with TRBD1. The CDR3 runs 13 residues. Germline values: CDR1 SQVTM, CDR2 ANQGSEA. V dropped 6 bases and J dropped 12; count of bases not matched to a gene: 13. Written as DNA, the CDR3 is TGCAGCGTGCTAGGACAGGCCGGACAAGAACTGTTTTTT. Its protein is CSVLGQAGQELFF.

This chain connects TRBV5-4 to TRBJ2-7, with D maybe TRBD1 (6 bases). The V end lost 4 bases, the J end lost 7 bases, and 18 bases lay between the germline ends. The CDR3 sequence is 14 residues long. Germline CDR1 reads SGHNT; CDR2 reads YYREEE (reference sequence). CDR3: CASSDYRERGEQYF. The CDR3 region has the DNA TGTGCCAGCAGCGACTACAGGGAGAGAGGGGAGCAGTACTTC.

The rearrangement uses TRBV7-2 and TRBJ2-1; 13 bases agree with TRBD2. Unmatched junction bases numbered 8, after V lost 4 bases and J lost 5 bases. The V gene's germline CDR1 is SGHTA and CDR2 FQGNSA. The CDR3 covers 17 residues. CDR3 sequence (DNA): TGTGCCAGCAGCTCCCCCCGGACTAGCGGGAGTAACAATGAGCAGTTCTTC. Its translation: CASSSPRTSGSNNEQFF.

This clonotype was seen more than once but under ten times. V gene TRBV3-1 combines with J gene TRBJ1-2; no clear D. CDR1 is LGHDT, CDR2 YNNKEL, per germline (reference sequence). The V and J ends lost 0 bases and 6 bases respectively, with 14 bases between them. CDR3 length: 15 residues. CDR3 bases: TGTGCCAGCAGCCAAGATCAGGCGCACATCAATGGCTACACCTTC. Amino acids: CASSQDQAHINGYTF.

The rearrangement links TRBV4-1 to TRBJ1-1; tentatively, D is TRBD1 (6 bases). This CDR3 is built from 14 residues. Trimming shortened V by 1 base and J by 11 bases, and 17 bases separated the two germline ends. Germline CDR1 is MGHRA and CDR2 is YSYEKL. The CDR3, as DNA: TGCGCCAGCAGCCAAGCAGCAGAACAGGGCCGGGCTTTCTTT. Residues: CASSQAAEQGRAFF.

The chain uses TRBV29-1 and TRBJ1-4, with D perhaps matching TRBD1 (6 bases). The V gene's germline CDR1 is SQVTM and CDR2 ANQGSEA. The CDR3 length is 14 residues. Trimming removed 4 bases from V and 5 bases from J, with 14 bases in between. The CDR3 region has the DNA TGCAGCGTTGGGGGGGCGCTTTCCAATGAAAAACTGTTTTTT. Amino acids: CSVGGALSNEKLFF.

In this sample, this clonotype turned up many times. J is TRBJ2-3 and V is TRBV18; no firm D call. The CDR3 is 12 amino acids. The V gene lost 4 bases and the J gene lost 6 bases, with 8 bases spanning the gap. Germline V gene lookup returns CDR1 KGHSH and CDR2 LQKENI. The CDR3 sequence is CASSRARDTQYF. DNA of the CDR3: TGTGCCAGCTCACGCGCTAGGGATACGCAGTATTTT.

This clonotype was observed at least ten times. The chain links TRBV6-1 to TRBJ2-3; D uncertain. CDR3 length: 15 amino acids. V shed 5 bases and J shed 2 bases, with 14 bases lying between them. Germline CDR1 MNHNS, CDR2 SASEGT. DNA for the CDR3: TGTGCCAGCAGTTTCCGGACCGCTCCCACAGATACGCAGTATTTT. This gives the protein CASSFRTAPTDTQYF.

This clonotype was detected ten times or more. The J gene is TRBJ2-3, the V gene TRBV29-1, with D uncertain. CDR3 size: 15 residues. Between the trimmed V and J ends, which lost 5 bases and 0 bases, there was a span of 15 bases. Germline V lookup: CDR1 SQVTM, CDR2 ANQGSEA. Written as DNA, the CDR3 is TGCAGCGTTAAAATAGAGACCGCTAGCACAGATACGCAGTATTTT. Amino acid sequence: CSVKIETASTDTQYF.

This clonotype turned up a few times. The chain links TRBV9 to TRBJ2-4; D gene unclear. Trimming removed 0 bases from V and 0 bases from J, with 4 bases in between. Per the germline V gene, CDR1 is SGDLS and CDR2 is YYNGEE. The CDR3 has 14 residues. Here the CDR3 DNA reads TGTGCCAGCAGCGTAGACGGAGCCAAAAACATTCAGTACTTC. Its protein is CASSVDGAKNIQYF.

This chain connects TRBV20-1 to TRBJ2-5, with 14 bases fitting TRBD2. V trimming: 6 bases; J trimming: 4 bases; junction bases outside the gene matches: 4. Germline CDR1 and CDR2: DFQATT and SNEGSKA (reference sequence). This CDR3 has 14 amino acids. The CDR3 protein is CSARLAGGIETQYF. In DNA form, the CDR3 reads TGCAGTGCGAGACTAGCGGGAGGGATAGAGACCCAGTACTTC.

This clonotype was picked up many times. J is TRBJ2-1 and V is TRBV5-1, with D uncertain. Per germline, CDR1 SGHRS and CDR2 YFSETQ. V was cut by 2 bases and J by 8 bases, with 14 bases left in between. The CDR3 sequence is 14 residues long. The CDR3 loop is CASSFLRDWDEQFF. DNA for the CDR3: TGCGCCAGCAGCTTCCTCCGAGACTGGGATGAGCAGTTCTTC. Using reference TRBV5-1 and TRBJ2-1 for the parts outside the CDR3, the full variable domain is KAGVTQTPRYLIKTRGQQVTLSCSPISGHRSVSWYQQTPGQGLQFLFEYFSETQRNKGNFPGRFSGRQFSNSRSEMNVSTLELGDSALYLCASSFLRDWDEQFFGPGTRLTVL.

This clonotype appeared many times. The junction departs from germline at one end; a sequencing error may be responsible. The chain joins TRBV2 to TRBJ2-5; D not certain. The CDR3 sequence is 15 residues long. Germline-derived CDR1 and CDR2 are SNHLY and FYNNEI. The CDR3 DNA reads as TGTGCCAGCACCGAAGGCAGGATTGCCAAAGAAACCCAGTACTTC. Translated, it gives CASTEGRIAKETQYF.

The chain recombines TRBV10-3 with TRBJ2-1; no reliable D call. Trimming removed 6 bases from V and 6 bases from J, with 6 bases in between. CDR3 size: 11 residues. The germline V gene encodes CDR1 ENHRY and CDR2 SYGVKD. The CDR3 protein is CAIRLGNEQFF. CDR3 in DNA: TGTGCCATCAGATTAGGCAATGAGCAGTTCTTC.

This clonotype has just a few counts. V gene TRBV20-1 combines with J gene TRBJ2-7; D gene ambiguous. Looked up from germline, CDR1 is DFQATT and CDR2 is SNEGSKA (reference sequence). The ends were cut back, 3 bases at V and 2 bases at J, with 14 bases in the middle. This CDR3 is built from 14 residues. The DNA for the CDR3 is TGCAGTGCTAGCAAGTCCACAGATGCCTACGAGCAGTACTTC. Translation gives CSASKSTDAYEQYF.

This clonotype appeared many times. The chain uses TRBV20-1 and TRBJ2-7; the match to TRBD2 covers 13 bases. The V segment lost 6 bases and the J segment 3 bases; nucleotides outside the gene matches: 2. CDR1 and CDR2 from the germline V gene are DFQATT and SNEGSKA (reference sequence). The CDR3 contains 13 residues. The CDR3 spells CSAWTSGSYEQYF. CDR3 in DNA: TGCAGTGCGTGGACTAGCGGGAGCTACGAGCAGTACTTC.

A word on this clonotype: Possible read error: a much larger clone is one base away. The V gene is TRBV30, the J gene TRBJ2-1; D unclear. The CDR3 sequence is 11 residues long. The germline V and J ends were trimmed by 1 base and 5 bases, with 3 bases remaining between them. Germline V CDR1 and CDR2: GTSNPN, SVGIG (reference sequence). CDR3 region: CAWSGHNEQFF. In nucleotides, the CDR3 is TGTGCCTGGAGTGGCCACAATGAGCAGTTCTTC.

The table lists this clonotype with a few counts. The rearrangement joins TRBV7-9 to TRBJ2-5; D gene unclear. CDR3 length: 15 amino acids. The V and J ends lost 2 bases and 3 bases respectively, with 13 bases between them. The germline CDR1 and CDR2 sequences are SEHNR and FQNEAQ (reference sequence). CDR3 DNA: TGTGCCAGCAGCTTATTCCCCCGTGCCGAAGAGACCCAGTACTTC. This encodes CASSLFPRAEETQYF.

This chain uses TRBV12-3 or TRBV12-4 with TRBJ1-4, with TRBD1 identical over 8 bases. The CDR3 consists of 17 residues. The junction had 23 bases not matched to a gene; V was cut back by 6 bases and J by 14 bases. CDR3 sequence reads: CASRGPRQGTGRSPLFF. CDR3 in DNA: TGTGCCAGCAGGGGTCCCCGACAGGGGACAGGCCGATCCCCCCTGTTTTTT.

This clonotype was seen many times. The chain is built from TRBV3-1 and TRBJ2-1; TRBD2 aligns across 7 bases. Germline V gene lookup returns CDR1 LGHDT and CDR2 YNNKEL (reference sequence). The CDR3 runs 15 residues. J was trimmed by 3 bases and V by 2 bases; bases with no gene match: 4. CDR3 nucleotide sequence: TGTGCCAGCAGCCAAAGCAGCGGGGACTACAATGAGCAGTTCTTC. Translation: CASSQSSGDYNEQFF.

The chain combines TRBV5-1 with TRBJ2-3, with 7 bases aligning to TRBD1. CDR3 size: 16 residues. Germline V lookup: CDR1 SGHRS, CDR2 YFSETQ. The V gene end was trimmed by 1 base and the J gene end by 0 bases; junction bases not matched to a gene: 5. The CDR3 DNA follows: TGCGCCAGCAGCTTGAGGGGGCCCTCTAGCACAGATACGCAGTATTTT. Protein: CASSLRGPSSTDTQYF.

This clonotype showed up many times. The chain combines TRBV7-2 with TRBJ2-1, with D perhaps matching TRBD2 (5 bases). Per germline, CDR1 SGHTA and CDR2 FQGNSA. Trimming removed 4 bases from V and 0 bases from J, with 10 bases in between. The CDR3 totals 15 residues. This chain's CDR3 is CASSSVASSYNEQFF. CDR3 nucleotides: TGTGCCAGCAGCTCGGTAGCGAGCTCCTACAATGAGCAGTTCTTC. Filled out from reference TRBV7-2 and TRBJ2-1, the complete variable domain reads GAGVSQSPSNKVTEKGKDVELRCDPISGHTALYWYRQSLGQGLEFLIYFQGNSAPDKSGLPSDRFSAERTGGSVSTLTIQRTQQEDSAVYLCASSSVASSYNEQFFGPGTRLTVL.

This clonotype occurred a few times. This CDR3 is CASSQDIVSRGGLAEYEQYF. The CDR3 bases are TGCGCCAGCAGCCAAGATATTGTAAGCAGGGGTGGACTAGCGGAATACGAGCAGTACTTC. This chain uses TRBV4-1 with TRBJ2-7; 10 bases align to TRBD2. This CDR3 is built from 20 residues. Germline CDR1 reads MGHRA; CDR2 reads YSYEKL. Losses at the gene ends were 0 bases for V and 4 bases for J; bases not matched to a gene: 18.

There are many counts of this clonotype. The chain uses TRBV12-3 or TRBV12-4 and TRBJ2-7, with a possible D match to TRBD2 (7 bases). V was cut by 0 bases and J by 6 bases, with 12 bases left in between. CDR3 length: 14 amino acids. This CDR3 is CASSLAGGLVEQYF. The CDR3 DNA sequence: TGTGCCAGCAGTTTAGCCGGGGGGCTGGTCGAGCAGTACTTC.

This clonotype was found many times. This chain connects TRBV18 to TRBJ1-1; TRBD1 matches at 9 bases. The CDR3 loop spans 15 amino acids. The V gene's germline CDR1 is KGHSH and CDR2 LQKENI. V shed 5 bases, J shed 5 bases, and the junction held 9 bases outside the gene matches. The CDR3 reads CASSESDRGRTEAFF. As DNA, the CDR3 is TGTGCCAGCTCAGAATCAGACAGGGGGAGGACTGAAGCTTTCTTT.

This clonotype occurred many times. Here the CDR3 reads CASSFGVGGINEQFF. DNA for the CDR3: TGTGCCAGCAGTTTTGGGGTCGGGGGCATCAATGAGCAGTTCTTC. The chain has TRBV12-3 or TRBV12-4 and TRBJ2-1, with D possibly called TRBD1 or TRBD2 (6 bases each). CDR3 size: 15 residues. Trimming took off 3 bases at V and 6 bases at J, with 15 bases between the two ends.

This clonotype was seen repeatedly, ten times or more. Its ends do not fully match the called genes, so a read error is possible. This sequence joins TRBV11-2 and TRBJ1-1, with D unclear. Germline assignment: CDR1 SGHAT and CDR2 FQNNGV. The CDR3 length is 15 residues. CDR3 loop: CASSLDAGWGTEAFF. In DNA, the CDR3 is TGTGCCAGTAGCTTAGACGCCGGATGGGGCACTGAAGCTTTCTTT.

The chain recombines TRBV7-3 with TRBJ1-1; D perhaps matches TRBD1 (6 bases). This CDR3 region has 15 residues. The ends were cut back, 5 bases at V and 2 bases at J, with 15 bases in the middle. Germline V gene sequence: CDR1 SGHTA, CDR2 FQGTGA. The DNA of the CDR3 is TGTGCCAGCAGCCGCGCGGGGGCGGGCAACACTGAAGCTTTCTTT. Amino acid sequence: CASSRAGAGNTEAFF.

This clonotype appeared many times. V and J are TRBV9 and TRBJ2-5; 7 bases are shared with TRBD2. This CDR3 comprises 13 residues. CDR1 is SGDLS, CDR2 YYNGEE, per germline. V dropped 0 bases and J dropped 4; count of bases not matched to a gene: 0. This CDR3 reads CASSVGGRETQYF. The DNA of the CDR3 is TGTGCCAGCAGCGTAGGCGGGAGAGAGACCCAGTACTTC.

This clonotype was observed a few times. The chain has TRBV29-1 and TRBJ2-1; TRBD2 matches 11 bases. Germline V lookup: CDR1 SQVTM, CDR2 ANQGSEA. The CDR3 totals 18 residues. V was clipped by 3 bases and J by 0 bases; unmatched bases: 10. The CDR3 loop is CSVEPFGTSGHSYNEQFF. DNA for the CDR3: TGCAGCGTTGAGCCGTTTGGGACTAGCGGCCACTCCTACAATGAGCAGTTCTTC.